Each of the 29 T cell receptor beta chains below was sequenced from the same sample in a study of cytomegalovirus exposure and HLA in healthy donors. Both 60 Vbeta primers and 13 Jbeta primers went into the PCR. Produced via immunoSEQ multiplex PCR; TCRdb's table is partial and in-frame only. The table records fewer than 200,000 clones, 70% to 90% of them present only once. The sequencing sample was made of PBMCs. The origin of the receptors is a man aged 18 to 30 in good health and CMV-seropositive.

This chain joins TRBV7-2 and TRBJ2-1, with TRBD2 matching 8 bases. Germline CDR1 reads SGHTA; CDR2 reads FQGNSA. The CDR3 loop spans 15 amino acids. The J segment lost 7 bases and the V segment lost 5 bases, leaving 10 bases of the junction unmatched. The CDR3 DNA follows: TGTGCCAGCAGCCGTACGGGGGGGGTCAGGAATGAGCAGTTCTTC. This encodes CASSRTGGVRNEQFF.

The rearrangement joins TRBV5-6 to TRBJ1-1, with TRBD1 matching 7 bases. This CDR3 region has 13 residues. Germline loops: CDR1 SGHDT, CDR2 YYEEEE. V shed 3 bases and J 6 bases; nucleotides not matched to a gene: 5. The DNA for the CDR3 is TGTGCCAGCAGCTCACAGGGGATGCCTGAAGCTTTCTTT. It translates to CASSSQGMPEAFF.

The J gene is TRBJ2-7, the V gene TRBV9; D is undetermined. Germline V CDR1 and CDR2: SGDLS, YYNGEE. The CDR3 length is 14 residues. The V end was cut by 4 bases, the J end by 0 bases, with 11 bases between. The CDR3 DNA reads as TGTGCCAGCAGCCCATCGACGGGCTCCTACGAGCAGTACTTC. Its translation: CASSPSTGSYEQYF.

The rearrangement uses TRBV6-1 and TRBJ1-1; D remains unclear. V was cut by 6 bases and J by 0 bases, with 8 bases left in between. The CDR3 is 13 residues long. Germline V gene sequence: CDR1 MNHNS, CDR2 SASEGT. The CDR3 region has the DNA TGTGCCAGCAGCATAGAGGTGAACACTGAAGCTTTCTTT. It is translated as CASSIEVNTEAFF.

This CDR3 reads CAWRHDDAGTEAFF. CDR3 bases: TGTGCCTGGAGACACGACGACGCGGGGACTGAAGCTTTCTTT. The rearrangement links TRBV30 to TRBJ1-1; D gene uncertain. The CDR3 extends over 14 amino acids. The V end lost 3 bases, the J end lost 5 bases, and 16 bases lay between the germline ends. Germline CDR1 GTSNPN, CDR2 SVGIG (reference sequence).

This chain links TRBV6-5 with TRBJ1-5; D gene ambiguous. Germline V lookup: CDR1 MNHEY, CDR2 SVGAGI. The CDR3 extends over 14 amino acids. Deletions cut 3 bases from V and 5 bases from J, with 11 bases between. The DNA of the CDR3 is TGTGCCAGCAGTTATGCGGGAAAGGATCAGCCCCAGCATTTT. Its translation: CASSYAGKDQPQHF.

This clone was seen a single time. J is TRBJ2-5 and V is TRBV4-2; the D is unclear. The J call may be mistaken, given a closer DNA end match to TRBJ2-7. The CDR3 consists of 15 residues. Germline V gene data show CDR1 as LGHNA and CDR2 as YNFKEQ. CDR3 coding DNA: TGTGCCAGCAGCCAAGAGCAAGGCCGAAACTACGAGCAGTACTTC. Translated: CASSQEQGRNYEQYF.

This rearrangement joins TRBV14 to TRBJ2-2; TRBD2 matches at 7 bases. There are 16 residues in the CDR3. Germline trimming cut 0 bases from V and 4 bases from J; bases unmatched to any gene: 5. Germline assignment: CDR1 SGHDN and CDR2 FVKESK. The DNA for the CDR3 is TGTGCCAGCAGCCAAGATAGGACTAGAGGCACCGGGGAGCTGTTTTTT. Protein product: CASSQDRTRGTGELFF. Looking up the rest from reference TRBV14 and TRBJ2-2 gives the full variable domain: EAGVTQFPSHSVIEKGQTVTLRCDPISGHDNLYWYRRVMGKEIKFLLHFVKESKQDESGMPNNRFLAERTGGTYSTLKVQPAELEDSGVYFCASSQDRTRGTGELFFGEGSRLTVL.

The chain carries TRBV7-3 and TRBJ2-1, with D possibly TRBD2 on 5 matching bases. The germline CDR1 and CDR2 sequences are SGHTA and FQGTGA. This CDR3 comprises 16 residues. V was pared by 2 bases and J by 10 bases, with 21 bases between. For the CDR3, the DNA is TGTGCCAGCAGCTTAGGACCGGGATACTACCCCGTGGAGCAGTTCTTC. Protein: CASSLGPGYYPVEQFF.

J is TRBJ1-2 and V is TRBV9; D may be TRBD1 (6 bases). The CDR3 extends over 16 amino acids. Looked up from germline, CDR1 is SGDLS and CDR2 is YYNGEE. Deletions cut 0 bases from V and 7 bases from J, with 19 bases between. The CDR3 region is CASSVVSLAGVGGYTF. The CDR3 bases are TGTGCCAGCAGCGTAGTGAGTCTCGCAGGGGTCGGTGGCTACACCTTC.

The chain combines TRBV5-1 with TRBJ2-7; D may be TRBD1 (5 bases). The CDR3 covers 14 residues. Trimming left V 2 bases short and J 3 bases short, with 12 bases between. Germline V gene data show CDR1 as SGHRS and CDR2 as YFSETQ. The CDR3: CASSFDRRIYEQYF. The CDR3 coding sequence is TGCGCCAGCAGCTTTGACAGACGGATCTACGAGCAGTACTTC.

The chain couples TRBV7-6 to TRBJ1-5; 8 bases are a match to TRBD1. The germline V gene has CDR1 SGHVS and CDR2 FNYEAQ. The CDR3 spans 16 residues. Losses at the gene ends were 2 bases for V and 4 bases for J; bases not matched to a gene: 7. The CDR3 DNA reads as TGTGCCAGCAGCTTATACGGGGACAGGCAAAATCAGCCCCAGCATTTT. Encoded protein: CASSLYGDRQNQPQHF.

This clone has a handful of counts. The chain is built from TRBV6-1 and TRBJ2-7; D possibly corresponds to TRBD1 (5 bases). The CDR3 sequence is 15 residues long. V lost 1 base, J lost 1 base, and 11 bases lay in between. Germline assignment: CDR1 MNHNS and CDR2 SASEGT. CDR3 coding DNA: TGTGCCAGCAGTGAAGAGGGGTTGGTATCCTACGAGCAGTACTTC. Translating it yields CASSEEGLVSYEQYF.

V usage is TRBV9 and J usage is TRBJ2-2; D not certain. Germline V gene lookup returns CDR1 SGDLS and CDR2 YYNGEE. The CDR3 totals 15 residues. The V end was cut by 2 bases, the J end by 2 bases, with 10 bases between. The DNA for the CDR3 is TGTGCCAGCAGCGTTTCCGACACAAACACCGGGGAGCTGTTTTTT. As protein: CASSVSDTNTGELFF.

The CDR3 region has the DNA TGCGCCAGCAGCTTGAGGGGGATCCAAGAGACCCAGTACTTC. Translation: CASSLRGIQETQYF. The J gene is TRBJ2-5, the V gene TRBV5-1, with D maybe TRBD1 (6 bases). The germline V gene encodes CDR1 SGHRS and CDR2 YFSETQ. The length of the CDR3 is 14 residues. Trimming took 1 base from V and 1 from J, leaving 8 bases between them.

The table lists this clone with a few counts. The chain recombines TRBV27 with TRBJ2-1, with 7 positions matching TRBD1. Trimming at V came to 3 bases and at J to 8 bases, leaving 19 bases not matched to a gene. The CDR3 runs to 18 residues. Germline CDR1 is MNHEY and CDR2 is SMNVEV (reference sequence). This chain's CDR3 is CASSFTPLAGGASHEQFF. CDR3 bases: TGTGCCAGCAGTTTCACCCCCCTCGCAGGGGGTGCTTCCCATGAGCAGTTCTTC.

V is TRBV19 and J is TRBJ1-5, with D possibly TRBD1 on 5 matching bases. Trimming removed 9 bases from V and 5 bases from J, with 17 bases in between. Per the germline V gene, CDR1 is LNHDA and CDR2 is SQIVND (reference sequence). This CDR3 contains 14 residues. CDR3 in DNA: TGTGCCAGCACTCGGGGGGGTGTTGATCAGCCCCAGCATTTT. The encoded protein is CASTRGGVDQPQHF.

J is TRBJ2-6 and V is TRBV4-3, with unresolved D. The CDR3 has 17 amino acids. Between the trimmed V and J ends, which lost 0 bases and 2 bases, there was a span of 11 bases. Germline CDR1 and CDR2: LGHNA and YSLEER. CDR3 DNA: TGCGCCAGCAGCCAAGATGTCGGTCTAGCTGGGGCCAACGTCCTGACTTTC. This gives the protein CASSQDVGLAGANVLTF.

This clone was observed once. This rearrangement joins TRBV4-3 to TRBJ2-7; D perhaps matches TRBD2 (6 bases). Trimming took off 2 bases at V and 4 bases at J, with 12 bases between the two ends. CDR1 LGHNA and CDR2 YSLEER come from the germline V gene. The CDR3 runs to 14 residues. The CDR3 coding sequence is TGCGCCAGCAGCCAAAAGGACGGAGGGTACGAGCAGTACTTC. As protein: CASSQKDGGYEQYF.

The chain is built from TRBV12-1 and TRBJ1-5; the DNA was not compared with TRBD1, the D call given in the table. TRBV12-1 is noted as a pseudogene. The CDR3 is made up of 16 amino acids. As DNA, the CDR3 is TGTGCCAGCAGCAGCCGACAGGGAGAGAGCAATCAGCCCCAGCATTTT. This sequence encodes CASSSRQGESNQPQHF.

The rearrangement links TRBV15 to TRBJ2-3; D is possibly TRBD2 (7 bases). V lost 6 bases to trimming and J lost 1 base, with 14 bases between them. CDR1 is LNHNV and CDR2 is YYDKDF in the germline V gene (reference sequence). The CDR3 spans 15 residues. The CDR3 nucleotides read TGTGCCACCAGAGGAGGGGGGGAAGGCACAGATACGCAGTATTTT. Amino acids: CATRGGGEGTDTQYF.

This chain joins TRBV6-6 and TRBJ2-7, with TRBD1 as a possible D gene (5 bases). Germline V gives CDR1 MNHNY, CDR2 SVGAGI (reference sequence). CDR3 size: 14 residues. The germline V and J ends were trimmed by 0 bases and 2 bases, with 8 bases remaining between them. The CDR3 here is CASSYSGRAYEQYF. The CDR3 DNA sequence: TGTGCCAGCAGTTACTCGGGCAGGGCCTACGAGCAGTACTTC.

The chain employs TRBV5-1 and TRBJ2-1, with 8 bases lining up with TRBD2. V was clipped by 0 bases and J by 2 bases; unmatched bases: 1. CDR3 length equals 15 residues. The germline CDR1 and CDR2 sequences are SGHRS and YFSETQ. As DNA, the CDR3 is TGCGCCAGCAGCTTGGGAGCGGGAGCCTACAATGAGCAGTTCTTC. Its translation is CASSLGAGAYNEQFF.

This clone turned up a few times. At one end the junction does not follow the germline gene, possibly because of a read error. The J gene is TRBJ1-2, the V gene TRBV7-9, with 7 positions matching TRBD1. Germline CDR1 SEHNR, CDR2 FQNEAQ (reference sequence). The CDR3 sequence is 12 residues long. CDR3 DNA sequence: TGTGCCAGCAGCCGAGGACAAGGGACAGACGTCTTC. Translated, it gives CASSRGQGTDVF.

CDR3 in DNA: TGTGCCAGCACCGTACAGGGGGGGAACACTGAAGCTTTCTTT. Residues: CASTVQGGNTEAFF. The chain has TRBV28 and TRBJ1-1; 8 bases are a match to TRBD1. The CDR3 has 14 amino acids. Per the germline V gene, CDR1 is MDHEN and CDR2 is SYDVKM. V shed 7 bases, J shed 1 base, and the junction held 5 bases outside the gene matches.

This chain links TRBV5-6 with TRBJ1-3; a possible D gene is TRBD1 (6 bases). Trimming shortened V by 0 bases and J by 4 bases, and 17 bases separated the two germline ends. The CDR3 extends over 17 amino acids. CDR1 is SGHDT and CDR2 is YYEEEE in the germline V gene. The CDR3 DNA is TGTGCCAGCAGCTTGGGTAGCACAGGGCTAAGCGGAAACACCATATATTTT. Amino acid sequence: CASSLGSTGLSGNTIYF.

The chain carries TRBV14 and TRBJ2-7; tentative D call: TRBD1 (5 bases). There are 15 residues in the CDR3. Trimming shortened V by 6 bases and J by 0 bases, and 15 bases separated the two germline ends. From germline, CDR1 is SGHDN and CDR2 FVKESK. CDR3 in amino acids: CASRKTGRSSYEQYF. The CDR3 DNA sequence: TGTGCCAGCAGGAAAACAGGCAGGAGCTCCTACGAGCAGTACTTC. Based on the CDR3 plus reference TRBV14 and TRBJ2-7, the full variable domain is EAGVTQFPSHSVIEKGQTVTLRCDPISGHDNLYWYRRVMGKEIKFLLHFVKESKQDESGMPNNRFLAERTGGTYSTLKVQPAELEDSGVYFCASRKTGRSSYEQYFGPGTRLTVT.

This clone has a single count. V and J are TRBV7-9 and TRBJ2-7; D remains ambiguous. Germline V gene sequence: CDR1 SEHNR, CDR2 FQNEAQ (reference sequence). The CDR3 length is 14 residues. V lost 2 bases and J lost 4, with 12 bases in between. The CDR3 sequence: CASSLSAGSYEQYF. CDR3 coding DNA: TGTGCCAGCAGCTTAAGCGCTGGGTCGTACGAGCAGTACTTC. Full variable domain (rest looked up from reference TRBV7-9 and TRBJ2-7): DTGVSQNPRHKITKRGQNVTFRCDPISEHNRLYWYRQTLGQGPEFLTYFQNEAQLEKSRLLSDRFSAERPKGSFSTLEIQRTEQGDSAMYLCASSLSAGSYEQYFGPGTRLTVT.

The CDR3 DNA follows: TGCGCCAGCAGCCAAGGAGGCGGGGGACGCACAGATACGCAGTATTTT. It codes for CASSQGGGGRTDTQYF. This chain uses TRBV4-1 with TRBJ2-3, with 7 positions matching TRBD2. V dropped 1 base and J dropped 1; count of bases not matched to a gene: 5. This CDR3 region has 16 residues. Germline loops: CDR1 MGHRA, CDR2 YSYEKL.